The 8 T cell receptor beta chains reported below all come from one sample, sequenced in a study of Tregs in tolerant kidney transplant recipients. Assay: immunoSEQ multiplex PCR; the TCRdb copy retains only in-frame clones and omits some. This sample has roughly 250,000 clones, with around 81% found just once. The material sequenced was CD4+ T cells from blood. These TCRs come from a human donor in good health.

This chain uses TRBV6-1 with TRBJ2-7; D gene uncertain. Germline loops: CDR1 MNHNS, CDR2 SASEGT. V lost 5 bases to trimming and J lost 2 bases, with 13 bases between them. The length of the CDR3 is 14 residues. The DNA of the CDR3 is TGTGCCAGCAGTCTGTGGGCTGGTACCTACGAGCAGTACTTC. It is translated as CASSLWAGTYEQYF.

The DNA for the CDR3 is TGTGCCAGCAGCTCGTCGGACAGGGGGCTTTATTCACCCCTCCACTTT. Amino acid sequence: CASSSSDRGLYSPLHF. The chain carries TRBV7-8 and TRBJ1-6, with 11 bases aligning to TRBD1. V trimming: 4 bases; J trimming: 8 bases; junction bases outside the gene matches: 7. The CDR3 has 16 residues. Germline V gene lookup returns CDR1 SGHVS and CDR2 FQNEAQ.

The rearrangement uses TRBV7-9 and TRBJ2-3; TRBD2 matches at 11 bases. Trimming removed 5 bases from V and 2 bases from J; junction bases left unmatched: 6. Germline CDR1 reads SEHNR; CDR2 reads FQNEAQ (reference sequence). The CDR3 length is 16 residues. In DNA form, the CDR3 reads TGTGCCAGCAGCCTCCGACTAGCGGGGTCCACAGATACGCAGTATTTT. Translating it yields CASSLRLAGSTDTQYF.

The rearrangement links TRBV5-1 to TRBJ1-3; 8 bases are a match to TRBD1. Germline CDR1 is SGHRS and CDR2 is YFSETQ. The CDR3 extends over 15 amino acids. V was clipped by 5 bases and J by 0 bases; unmatched bases: 4. The CDR3 DNA reads TGCGCCAGCAGTCAGGGGGCCGTCTCTGGAAACACCATATATTTT. Amino acids: CASSQGAVSGNTIYF.

To note about this clone: Within the sample, other DNA sequences also encode this same CDR3. This chain joins TRBV5-1 and TRBJ2-3; D is tentatively TRBD1 or TRBD2 (6 bases each). Germline V gene data show CDR1 as SGHRS and CDR2 as YFSETQ. V shed 2 bases and J shed 1 base, with 11 bases lying between them. The CDR3 is 15 amino acids. As DNA, the CDR3 is TGCGCCAGCAGCTTACAGGGAGGAGGCACAGATACGCAGTATTTT. It translates to CASSLQGGGTDTQYF.

The chain couples TRBV5-8 to TRBJ2-1; 10 nucleotides agree with TRBD1. Trimming took 8 bases from V and 6 from J; bases not matched to a gene: 8. CDR1 and CDR2 (germline): SGHTS, YDEGEE. There are 14 residues in the CDR3. For the CDR3, the DNA is TGTGCCAGAAGACGGACAGGGGGAGTCAATGAGCAGTTCTTC. Amino acids: CARRRTGGVNEQFF.

The CDR3 is CASSLTRIVAGELFF. CDR3 in DNA: TGCGCCAGCAGCTTGACCCGGATTGTTGCCGGGGAGCTGTTTTTT. The chain couples TRBV5-1 to TRBJ2-2; the D is unclear. This CDR3 is 15 amino acids long. Deletions cut 1 base from V and 6 bases from J, with 13 bases between. Germline-derived CDR1 and CDR2 are SGHRS and YFSETQ.

The chain carries TRBV27 and TRBJ1-2; 8 positions agree with TRBD1. The CDR3 consists of 15 residues. The germline V gene has CDR1 MNHEY and CDR2 SMNVEV (reference sequence). V gave up 6 bases and J gave up 3 bases; unmatched junction bases: 9. DNA of the CDR3: TGTGCCAGCAGCGGACAGGGTGTACCTCACTATGGCTACACCTTC. This gives the protein CASSGQGVPHYGYTF.